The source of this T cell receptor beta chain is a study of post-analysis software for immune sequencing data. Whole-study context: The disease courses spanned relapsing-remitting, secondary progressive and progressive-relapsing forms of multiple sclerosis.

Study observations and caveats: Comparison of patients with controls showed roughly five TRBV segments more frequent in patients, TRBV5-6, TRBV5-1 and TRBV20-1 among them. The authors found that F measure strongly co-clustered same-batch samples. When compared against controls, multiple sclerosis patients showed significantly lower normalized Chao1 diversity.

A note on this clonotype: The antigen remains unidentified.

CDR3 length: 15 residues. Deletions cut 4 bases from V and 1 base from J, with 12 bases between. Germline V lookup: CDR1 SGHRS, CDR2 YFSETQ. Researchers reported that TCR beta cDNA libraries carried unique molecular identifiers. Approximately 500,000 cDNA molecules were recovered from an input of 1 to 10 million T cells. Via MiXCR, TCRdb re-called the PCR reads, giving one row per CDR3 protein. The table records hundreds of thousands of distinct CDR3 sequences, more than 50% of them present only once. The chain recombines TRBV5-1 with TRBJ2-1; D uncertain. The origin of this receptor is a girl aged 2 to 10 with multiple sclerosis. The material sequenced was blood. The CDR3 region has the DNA TGCGCCAGCAGCGCCGGCAGGACGTCCTACAATGAGCAGTTCTTC. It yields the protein CASSAGRTSYNEQFF.